The clone carrying this TCR beta chain was recorded at least ten times. Its antigen is still unknown. This specimen comes from a study of CD8+CD57+ T cells in acquired aplastic anemia. V shed 2 bases and J shed 1 base, with 9 bases lying between them. The CDR3 totals 15 residues. Overall study results and limits: Levels of CD8+ Simpson's diversity were not significantly distinct in patients versus controls. It was found that roughly 31 CD8+ CDR3 sequences were shared between patients and controls.

Genomic DNA templated the TCR beta VDJ and CDR3 profiling. TCRdb independently ran MiXCR on the reads; one entry per CDR3 protein. Altogether 150,000 or so distinct CDR3 sequences are present, around 48% being singletons, with the ten largest covering more than 0.95%. Patients selected for sequencing had displayed CD8+CD57+ cell expansion by flow cytometry. The diagnosis in all patients was severe acquired aplastic anemia. Blood samples were obtained from patients who had received no prior therapy. Sequencing was done on a sample of sorted CD4+, CD8+, or CD8+CD57+ T cells (not recorded which) from PBMCs. The rearrangement uses TRBV12-3 or TRBV12-4 and TRBJ1-5; D remains ambiguous. This sequence was found in a human donor with aplastic anemia. CDR3 in amino acids: CASSLKGLSNQPQHF. The CDR3 bases are TGTGCCAGCAGTTTAAAAGGGTTGAGCAATCAGCCCCAGCATTTT.